Below, 27 T cell receptor beta chains from the same sample are listed, as sequenced in a study of blood T cell repertoires in COVID-19. Some clones are missing from TCRdb's copy, which holds only in-frame ones; the method was immunoSEQ multiplex PCR. The sample yields roughly 61,000 clones, 70% to 75% seen once. The sample was peripheral blood. Every receptor here comes from a woman in her sixties or seventies with acute or convalescent COVID-19.

This clone was seen just once. This chain uses TRBV9 with TRBJ2-3; 8 bases match TRBD2. This CDR3 is built from 15 residues. The junction had 11 bases not matched to a gene; V was cut back by 6 bases and J by 5 bases. From germline, CDR1 is SGDLS and CDR2 YYNGEE. The CDR3 DNA sequence: TGTGCCAGCACCGGGGGGGGCAGGGGAGGAGATACGCAGTATTTT. This translates into CASTGGGRGGDTQYF.

The chain couples TRBV24-1 to TRBJ1-2, with a weak D call TRBD1 (6 bases). This CDR3 comprises 15 residues. Per the germline V gene, CDR1 is KGHDR and CDR2 is SFDVKD. With 3 bases removed from V and 8 bases from J, the gap between germline ends came to 18 bases. The CDR3 spells CATSDKGGAFKGYTF. CDR3 DNA: TGTGCCACCAGTGATAAAGGGGGGGCGTTCAAGGGCTACACCTTC.

This chain uses TRBV27 with TRBJ1-5; a weak D match, TRBD1 (6 bases). CDR1 is MNHEY, CDR2 SMNVEV, per germline (reference sequence). There are 14 residues in the CDR3. Trimming took off 1 base at V and 4 bases at J, with 8 bases between the two ends. The CDR3 DNA reads as TGTGCCAGCAGTTTATACAGGGTGAATCAGCCCCAGCATTTT. Protein: CASSLYRVNQPQHF.

Regarding this clone: The same CDR3 also results from other DNA sequences found in this sample. The V gene is TRBV7-9, the J gene TRBJ2-3, with 8 bases matching TRBD1. The trim removed 5 bases at V and 2 bases at J, leaving 6 bases unmatched. This CDR3 has 15 amino acids. Germline lookup yields CDR1 SEHNR and CDR2 FQNEAQ (reference sequence). The CDR3 nucleotides are TGTGCCAGCAGCCTCGGACAGGGCATCACAGATACGCAGTATTTT. It codes for CASSLGQGITDTQYF.

The gene calls are TRBV9 and TRBJ2-3, with 7 bases that match TRBD1. J lost 10 bases, V lost 0 bases, and 2 bases had no gene match. Germline CDR1 reads SGDLS; CDR2 reads YYNGEE. The CDR3 is made up of 12 amino acids. The CDR3 DNA is TGTGCCAGCAGCGTAGACAGGGGAGCGCAGTATTTT. Protein product: CASSVDRGAQYF. Full variable domain (rest looked up from reference TRBV9 and TRBJ2-3): DSGVTQTPKHLITATGQRVTLRCSPRSGDLSVYWYQQSLDQGLQFLIQYYNGEERAKGNILERFSAQQFPDLHSELNLSSLELGDSALYFCASSVDRGAQYFGPGTRLTVL.

In its sample, this clone ranks as large. This chain links TRBV29-1 with TRBJ1-1; 7 bases fit TRBD1. The length of the CDR3 is 14 residues. V dropped 7 bases and J dropped 1; count of bases not matched to a gene: 9. The germline V gene encodes CDR1 SQVTM and CDR2 ANQGSEA. CDR3 sequence (DNA): TGCAGCGCATCCTCCGGGACAGCGAACACTGAAGCTTTCTTT. It codes for CSASSGTANTEAFF. The entire variable domain, with the rest obtained from reference TRBV29-1 and TRBJ1-1, is as follows: SAVISQKPSRDICQRGTSLTIQCQVDSQVTMMFWYRQQPGQSLTLIATANQGSEATYESGFVIDKFPISRPNLTFSTLTVSNMSPEDSSIYLCSASSGTANTEAFFGQGTRLTVV.

The rearrangement joins TRBV11-2 to TRBJ1-1, with TRBD1 as a possible D gene (5 bases). Trimming shortened V by 2 bases and J by 8 bases, and 15 bases separated the two germline ends. This CDR3 contains 14 residues. The germline CDR1 and CDR2 sequences are SGHAT and FQNNGV. CDR3 loop: CASSLSGQGSEAFF. For the CDR3, the DNA is TGTGCCAGCAGCTTATCCGGTCAGGGCTCAGAAGCTTTCTTT.

The genes are TRBV7-8 and TRBJ1-1; 8 bases agree with TRBD1. The germline V gene encodes CDR1 SGHVS and CDR2 FQNEAQ. With 3 bases clipped from V and 5 bases from J, the junction kept 8 bases outside the gene matches. The CDR3 totals 15 residues. DNA for the CDR3: TGTGCCAGCAGCTTCGGACAGGGAGATAGAACTGAAGCTTTCTTT. Protein product: CASSFGQGDRTEAFF.

The chain carries TRBV14 and TRBJ1-1; D is undetermined. Germline CDR1 is SGHDN and CDR2 is FVKESK. V dropped 7 bases and J dropped 3 bases, with 6 bases sitting between them. The CDR3 runs to 11 residues. CDR3 sequence reads: CASMRDTEAFF. The DNA for the CDR3 is TGTGCCAGCATGAGGGACACTGAAGCTTTCTTT.

The chain has TRBV10-3 and TRBJ2-7, with 12 nucleotides matching TRBD2. Germline V gene lookup returns CDR1 ENHRY and CDR2 SYGVKD. This CDR3 is built from 17 residues. V shed 4 bases, J shed 5 bases, and the junction held 12 bases outside the gene matches. The CDR3 DNA reads TGTGCCATCAGTGTTCTACTAGCGGGGGGAGATGTCGACGAGCAGTACTTC. It codes for CAISVLLAGGDVDEQYF.

The J gene is TRBJ2-7, the V gene TRBV27, with a possible D match to TRBD1 (6 bases). Trimming removed 7 bases from V and 4 bases from J, with 14 bases in between. The CDR3 consists of 13 residues. CDR1 is MNHEY, CDR2 SMNVEV, per germline (reference sequence). CDR3 sequence: CASTRGLGYEQYF. CDR3 coding DNA: TGTGCCAGCACGAGGGGGTTGGGATACGAGCAGTACTTC.

This clone was seen a single time. The chain links TRBV20-1 to TRBJ1-3; D is possibly TRBD1 (5 bases). This CDR3 is built from 15 residues. CDR1 DFQATT and CDR2 SNEGSKA come from the germline V gene (reference sequence). Deletions cut 3 bases from V and 2 bases from J, with 14 bases between. CDR3 DNA sequence: TGCAGTGCTAGTAAGGCCTCAGGGACTGGAAACACCATATATTTT. This encodes CSASKASGTGNTIYF.

This clone was picked up a small number of times. The rearrangement joins TRBV23-1 to TRBJ1-6; the D gene is possibly TRBD1 (6 bases). TRBV23-1 is known as an ORF, though its function is uncertain. The CDR3 is made up of 17 amino acids. The ends were cut back, 6 bases at V and 4 bases at J, with 19 bases in the middle. The CDR3 DNA reads as TGCGCCAGCAGCCACGGCAGGGCACAGGGATATAATTCACCCCTCCACTTT. Translation: CASSHGRAQGYNSPLHF.

The chain recombines TRBV9 with TRBJ2-5; 11 bases fit TRBD2. With 4 bases clipped from V and 9 bases from J, the junction kept 8 bases outside the gene matches. The germline gives CDR1 SGDLS, CDR2 YYNGEE. CDR3 size: 14 residues. This chain's CDR3 is CASSPSGGRPAQYF. The DNA for the CDR3 is TGTGCCAGCAGCCCTAGCGGGGGGCGGCCCGCCCAGTACTTC.

This rearrangement joins TRBV4-1 to TRBJ2-3; tentatively, D is TRBD2 (7 bases). Germline CDR1 reads MGHRA; CDR2 reads YSYEKL. This CDR3 has 16 amino acids. The V and J ends lost 0 bases and 8 bases respectively, with 18 bases between them. CDR3 nucleotides: TGCGCCAGCAGCCAAGAGGGGGGGCCGGCTCCTCGTACGCAGTATTTT. Protein: CASSQEGGPAPRTQYF.

The chain employs TRBV10-3 and TRBJ2-7; 9 bases are shared with TRBD1. The V and J ends lost 7 bases and 5 bases, in that order; junction bases with no gene match: 6. Germline-derived CDR1 and CDR2 are ENHRY and SYGVKD. The CDR3 extends over 13 amino acids. CDR3 DNA sequence: TGTGCCATCAACAGACAGGGGGGCCACGAGCAGTACTTC. This encodes CAINRQGGHEQYF.

This chain uses TRBV15 with TRBJ1-5; 11 nucleotides line up with TRBD1. Germline V lookup: CDR1 LNHNV, CDR2 YYDKDF (reference sequence). With V trimmed by 0 bases and J by 2 bases, 9 bases remained unmatched. The CDR3 is made up of 19 amino acids. The chain's CDR3 is CATSREGQGAIGRNQPQHF. The CDR3 DNA is TGTGCCACCAGCAGAGAAGGACAGGGGGCAATTGGTCGCAATCAGCCCCAGCATTTT.

This chain connects TRBV5-8 to TRBJ2-3, with 9 bases that match TRBD1. The CDR3 is 16 amino acids. Germline CDR1 SGHTS, CDR2 YDEGEE. With V trimmed by 2 bases and J by 0 bases, 4 bases remained unmatched. CDR3 loop: CASSLQQGASTDTQYF. The CDR3, as DNA: TGTGCCAGCAGCTTACAACAGGGGGCGAGCACAGATACGCAGTATTTT.

This clone was seen repeatedly, ten times or more. CDR3 nucleotides: TGTGCCACCAGTGACACGGACAGGGTAGGCAATCAGCCCCAGCATTTT. Protein sequence: CATSDTDRVGNQPQHF. The chain uses TRBV24-1 and TRBJ1-5, with 8 bases matching TRBD1. The CDR3 loop spans 16 amino acids. Germline V gives CDR1 KGHDR, CDR2 SFDVKD. Trimming cost V 4 bases and J 2 bases; bases outside gene matches: 6.

Only a few counts were recorded for this clone. J is TRBJ1-1 and V is TRBV7-3, with 7 bases matching TRBD1. The germline gives CDR1 SGHTA, CDR2 FQGTGA. The CDR3 consists of 14 residues. Germline trimming cut 6 bases from V and 2 bases from J; bases unmatched to any gene: 6. CDR3 protein: CASSRQGGNTEAFF. In DNA form, the CDR3 reads TGTGCCAGCAGTAGGCAGGGGGGTAACACTGAAGCTTTCTTT.

This chain connects TRBV29-1 to TRBJ2-3; 8 nucleotides match TRBD2. The CDR3 consists of 15 residues. The V and J ends lost 5 bases and 3 bases, in that order; junction bases with no gene match: 10. Germline assignment: CDR1 SQVTM and CDR2 ANQGSEA. The CDR3, as DNA: TGCAGCGTTAATCCGGGACTAGGGTGGACAGATACGCAGTATTTT. The encoded protein is CSVNPGLGWTDTQYF.

The rearrangement uses TRBV2 and TRBJ1-2; 8 bases match TRBD1. Germline V gene lookup returns CDR1 SNHLY and CDR2 FYNNEI. The V segment lost 6 bases and the J segment 7 bases; nucleotides outside the gene matches: 7. The CDR3 spans 13 residues. The CDR3 bases are TGTGCCAGCAGGAGGGGAACAGGGGGTGGCTACACCTTC. Its translation: CASRRGTGGGYTF.

This clone occurred a few times. The rearrangement links TRBV29-1 to TRBJ1-1; 8 nucleotides match TRBD1. The V segment lost 0 bases and the J segment 5 bases; nucleotides outside the gene matches: 14. This CDR3 is built from 17 residues. Germline lookup yields CDR1 SQVTM and CDR2 ANQGSEA. As DNA, the CDR3 is TGCAGCGTTGAAGATCGGGCAGTCAGGACAGGGACAACTGAAGCTTTCTTT. Translation gives CSVEDRAVRTGTTEAFF.

The CDR3 reads CASSPRTGNNGYTF. The CDR3 coding sequence is TGTGCCAGCAGTCCCCGGACAGGGAATAATGGCTACACCTTC. The V gene is TRBV6-4, the J gene TRBJ1-2, with 8 bases aligning to TRBD1. The CDR3 runs 14 residues. V shed 5 bases and J 6 bases; nucleotides not matched to a gene: 8. Per the germline V gene, CDR1 is MRHNA and CDR2 is SNTAGT.

This chain joins TRBV7-6 and TRBJ1-4; 9 bases line up with TRBD1. V gave up 5 bases and J gave up 7 bases; unmatched junction bases: 5. The CDR3 has 14 residues. The germline V gene encodes CDR1 SGHVS and CDR2 FNYEAQ. CDR3 nucleotide sequence: TGTGCCAGCAGCCTACAGGGGGCCGGTGAAAAACTGTTTTTT. This encodes CASSLQGAGEKLFF.

Written as DNA, the CDR3 is TGTGCCAGCACAAGTACGGGACAGGGGAAAGCTTTCTTT. As protein: CASTSTGQGKAFF. This chain links TRBV6-5 with TRBJ1-1; 10 nucleotides align to TRBD1. The CDR3 extends over 13 amino acids. J gave up 9 bases and V 7 bases, and 8 bases lay outside the gene matches. The germline gives CDR1 MNHEY, CDR2 SVGAGI.

The V call is TRBV29-1, the J call TRBJ1-1; 7 positions match TRBD1. CDR3 length equals 12 residues. Germline V gene lookup returns CDR1 SQVTM and CDR2 ANQGSEA. The V gene end was trimmed by 3 bases and the J gene end by 5 bases; junction bases not matched to a gene: 3. The CDR3 DNA reads as TGCAGCGTTGATAAACAGGGGACTGAAGCTTTCTTT. Translating it yields CSVDKQGTEAFF.